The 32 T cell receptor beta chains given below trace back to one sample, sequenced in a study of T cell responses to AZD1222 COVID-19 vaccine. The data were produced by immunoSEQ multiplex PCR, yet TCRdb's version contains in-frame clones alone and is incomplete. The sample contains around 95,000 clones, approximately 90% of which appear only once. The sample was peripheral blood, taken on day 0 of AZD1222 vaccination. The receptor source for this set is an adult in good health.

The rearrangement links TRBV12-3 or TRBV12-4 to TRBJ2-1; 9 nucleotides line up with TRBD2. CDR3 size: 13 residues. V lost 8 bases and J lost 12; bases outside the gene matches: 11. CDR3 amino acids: CASSRPGGRAQFF. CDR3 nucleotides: TGTGCCAGCTCAAGACCTGGCGGGAGGGCGCAGTTCTTC.

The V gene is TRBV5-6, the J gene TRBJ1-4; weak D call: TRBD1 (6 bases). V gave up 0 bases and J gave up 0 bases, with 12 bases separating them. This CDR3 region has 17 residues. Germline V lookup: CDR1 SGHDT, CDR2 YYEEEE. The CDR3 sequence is CASSLARGPATNEKLFF. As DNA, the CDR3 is TGTGCCAGCAGCTTGGCCAGGGGACCGGCAACTAATGAAAAACTGTTTTTT.

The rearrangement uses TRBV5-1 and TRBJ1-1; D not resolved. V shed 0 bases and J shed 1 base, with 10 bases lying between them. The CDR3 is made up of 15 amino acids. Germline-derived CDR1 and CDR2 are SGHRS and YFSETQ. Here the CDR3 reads CASSLGAGRNTEAFF. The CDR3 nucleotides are TGCGCCAGCAGCTTGGGGGCAGGTAGGAACACTGAAGCTTTCTTT. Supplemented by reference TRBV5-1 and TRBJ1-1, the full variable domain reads KAGVTQTPRYLIKTRGQQVTLSCSPISGHRSVSWYQQTPGQGLQFLFEYFSETQRNKGNFPGRFSGRQFSNSRSEMNVSTLELGDSALYLCASSLGAGRNTEAFFGQGTRLTVV.

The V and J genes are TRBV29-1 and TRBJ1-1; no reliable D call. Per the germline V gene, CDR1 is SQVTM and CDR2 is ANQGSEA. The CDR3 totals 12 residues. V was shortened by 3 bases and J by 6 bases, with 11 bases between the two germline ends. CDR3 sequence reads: CSVDRPPSEAFF. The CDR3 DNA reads TGCAGCGTTGATCGGCCCCCCTCTGAAGCTTTCTTT.

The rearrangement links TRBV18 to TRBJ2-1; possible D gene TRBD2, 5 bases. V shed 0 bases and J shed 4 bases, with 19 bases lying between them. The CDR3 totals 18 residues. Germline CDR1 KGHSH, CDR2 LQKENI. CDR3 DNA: TGTGCCAGCTCACCACCGGCTGCGGTTAGAGGGCGTTACAATGAGCAGTTCTTC. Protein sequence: CASSPPAAVRGRYNEQFF. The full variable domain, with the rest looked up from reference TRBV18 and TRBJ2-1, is NAGVMQNPRHLVRRRGQEARLRCSPMKGHSHVYWYRQLPEEGLKFMVYLQKENIIDESGMPKERFSAEFPKEGPSILRIQQVVRGDSAAYFCASSPPAAVRGRYNEQFFGPGTRLTVL.

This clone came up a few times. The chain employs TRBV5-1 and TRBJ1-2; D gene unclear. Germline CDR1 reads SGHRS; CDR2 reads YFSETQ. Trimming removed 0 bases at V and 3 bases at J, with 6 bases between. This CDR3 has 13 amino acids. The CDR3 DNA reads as TGCGCCAGCAGCTTGGGGGCCCACTATGGCTACACCTTC. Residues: CASSLGAHYGYTF.

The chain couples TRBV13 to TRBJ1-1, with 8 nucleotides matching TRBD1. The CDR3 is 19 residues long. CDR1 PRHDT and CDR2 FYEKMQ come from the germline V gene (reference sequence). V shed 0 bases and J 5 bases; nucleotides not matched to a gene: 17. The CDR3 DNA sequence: TGTGCCAGCAGCTTAGGCCCCCTTAAGAGGGCAGGGGGCCTGACTGAAGCTTTCTTT. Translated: CASSLGPLKRAGGLTEAFF.

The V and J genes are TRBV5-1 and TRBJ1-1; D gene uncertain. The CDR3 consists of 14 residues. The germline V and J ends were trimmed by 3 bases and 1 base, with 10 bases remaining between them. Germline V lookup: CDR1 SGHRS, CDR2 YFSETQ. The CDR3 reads CASSWNTQNTEAFF. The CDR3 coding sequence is TGCGCCAGCAGCTGGAACACTCAGAACACTGAAGCTTTCTTT.

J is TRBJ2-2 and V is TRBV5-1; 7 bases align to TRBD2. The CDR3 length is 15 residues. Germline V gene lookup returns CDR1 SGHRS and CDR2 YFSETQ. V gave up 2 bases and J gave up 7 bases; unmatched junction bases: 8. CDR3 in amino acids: CASSFQSGVGGELFF. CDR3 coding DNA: TGCGCCAGCAGCTTTCAAAGCGGGGTCGGCGGGGAGCTGTTTTTT.

CDR3 region: CASSDLERVSQPQHF. DNA of the CDR3: TGTGCCAGCAGTGACCTCGAAAGGGTATCTCAGCCCCAGCATTTT. V and J are TRBV2 and TRBJ1-5; no clear D. Germline assignment: CDR1 SNHLY and CDR2 FYNNEI. This CDR3 is 15 amino acids long. Deletions cut 3 bases from V and 6 bases from J, with 15 bases between.

CDR3 protein: CASSPHFGGTEAFF. CDR3 sequence (DNA): TGTGCCAGTAGTCCCCATTTCGGGGGCACTGAAGCTTTCTTT. V gene TRBV6-5 combines with J gene TRBJ1-1; tentative D call: TRBD1 (5 bases). With 9 bases removed from V and 4 bases from J, the gap between germline ends came to 18 bases. The length of the CDR3 is 14 residues. Looked up from germline, CDR1 is MNHEY and CDR2 is SVGAGI.

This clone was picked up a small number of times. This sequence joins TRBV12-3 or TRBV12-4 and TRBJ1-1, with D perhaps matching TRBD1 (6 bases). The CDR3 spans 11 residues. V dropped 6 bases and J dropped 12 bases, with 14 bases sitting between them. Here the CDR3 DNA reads TGTGCCAGCAGACGGACAGAAGAAACTTTCTTT. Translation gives CASRRTEETFF.

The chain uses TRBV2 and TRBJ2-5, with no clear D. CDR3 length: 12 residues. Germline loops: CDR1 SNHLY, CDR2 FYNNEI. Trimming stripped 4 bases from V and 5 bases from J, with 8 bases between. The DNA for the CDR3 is TGTGCCAGCAGTGTAGTTGGGGAGACCCAGTACTTC. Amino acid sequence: CASSVVGETQYF.

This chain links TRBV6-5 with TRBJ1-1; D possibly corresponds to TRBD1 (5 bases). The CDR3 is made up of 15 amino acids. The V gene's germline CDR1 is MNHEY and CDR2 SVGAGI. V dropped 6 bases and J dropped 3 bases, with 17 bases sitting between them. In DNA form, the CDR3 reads TGTGCCAGCAGCTTAGGGAACGTGGGGGACACTGAAGCTTTCTTT. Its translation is CASSLGNVGDTEAFF.

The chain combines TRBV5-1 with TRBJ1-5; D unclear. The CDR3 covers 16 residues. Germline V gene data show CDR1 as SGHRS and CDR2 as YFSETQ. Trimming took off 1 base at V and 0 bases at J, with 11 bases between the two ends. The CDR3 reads CASSLRGGDSNQPQHF. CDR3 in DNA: TGCGCCAGCAGCTTGCGTGGAGGAGATAGCAATCAGCCCCAGCATTTT.

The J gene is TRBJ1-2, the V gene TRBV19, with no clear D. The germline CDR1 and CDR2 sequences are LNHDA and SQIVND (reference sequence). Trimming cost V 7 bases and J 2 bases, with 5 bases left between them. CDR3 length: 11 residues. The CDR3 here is CASTTNYGYTF. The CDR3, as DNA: TGTGCCAGTACTACAAACTATGGCTACACCTTC. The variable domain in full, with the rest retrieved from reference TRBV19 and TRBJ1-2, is DGGITQSPKYLFRKEGQNVTLSCEQNLNHDAMYWYRQDPGQGLRLIYYSQIVNDFQKGDIAEGYSVSREKKESFPLTVTSAQKNPTAFYLCASTTNYGYTFGSGTRLTVV.

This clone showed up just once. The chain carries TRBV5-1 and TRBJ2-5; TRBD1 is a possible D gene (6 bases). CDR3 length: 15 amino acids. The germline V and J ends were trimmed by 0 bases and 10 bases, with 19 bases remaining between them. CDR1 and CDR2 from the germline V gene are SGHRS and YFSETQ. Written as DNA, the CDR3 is TGCGCCAGCAGCTTGGGGGAATGGGACATAGCCGGCCAGTACTTC. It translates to CASSLGEWDIAGQYF.

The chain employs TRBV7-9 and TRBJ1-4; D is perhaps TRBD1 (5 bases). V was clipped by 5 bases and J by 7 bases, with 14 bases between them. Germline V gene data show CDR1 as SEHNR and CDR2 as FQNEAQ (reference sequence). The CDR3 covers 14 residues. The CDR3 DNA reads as TGTGCCAGCAGCGAGGGGAGGGGCGGTGAAAAACTGTTTTTT. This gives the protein CASSEGRGGEKLFF.

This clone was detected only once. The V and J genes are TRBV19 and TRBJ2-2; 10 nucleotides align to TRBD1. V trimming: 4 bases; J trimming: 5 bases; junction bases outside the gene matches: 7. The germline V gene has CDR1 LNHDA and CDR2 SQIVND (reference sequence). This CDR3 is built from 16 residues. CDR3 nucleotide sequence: TGTGCCAGTAGTACGTGGACAGGGGGGAGGACCGGGGAGCTGTTTTTT. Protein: CASSTWTGGRTGELFF.

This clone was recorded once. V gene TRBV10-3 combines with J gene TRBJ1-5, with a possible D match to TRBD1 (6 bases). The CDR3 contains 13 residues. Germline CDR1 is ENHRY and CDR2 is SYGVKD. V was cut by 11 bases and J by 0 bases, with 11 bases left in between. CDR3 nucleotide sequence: TGTGCCTCGACAGGAAATAGCAATCAGCCCCAGCATTTT. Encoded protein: CASTGNSNQPQHF.

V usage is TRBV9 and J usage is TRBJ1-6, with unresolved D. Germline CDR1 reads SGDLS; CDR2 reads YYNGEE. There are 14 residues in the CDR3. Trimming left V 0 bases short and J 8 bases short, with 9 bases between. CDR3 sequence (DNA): TGTGCCAGCAGCGTAGGGTGGGAAGATTCACCCCTCCACTTT. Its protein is CASSVGWEDSPLHF.

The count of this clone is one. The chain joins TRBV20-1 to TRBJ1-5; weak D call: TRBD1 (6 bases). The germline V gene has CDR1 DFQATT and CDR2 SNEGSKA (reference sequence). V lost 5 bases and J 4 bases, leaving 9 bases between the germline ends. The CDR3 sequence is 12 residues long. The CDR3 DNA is TGCAGTGCTGGTGACAGGAATCAGCCCCAGCATTTT. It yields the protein CSAGDRNQPQHF.

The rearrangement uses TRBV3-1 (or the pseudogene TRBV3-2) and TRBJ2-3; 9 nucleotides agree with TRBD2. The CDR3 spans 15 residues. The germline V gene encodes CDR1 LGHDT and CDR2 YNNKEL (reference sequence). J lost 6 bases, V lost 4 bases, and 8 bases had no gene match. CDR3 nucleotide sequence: TGTGCCAGCAGCCGAGTAGCGGGGGCTCCTGATACGCAGTATTTT. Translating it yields CASSRVAGAPDTQYF.

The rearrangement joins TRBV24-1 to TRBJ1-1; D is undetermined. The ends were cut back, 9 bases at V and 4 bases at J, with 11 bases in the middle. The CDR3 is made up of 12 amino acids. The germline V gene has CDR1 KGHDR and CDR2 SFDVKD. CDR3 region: CATESVSTEAFF. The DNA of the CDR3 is TGTGCCACCGAATCGGTATCCACTGAAGCTTTCTTT.

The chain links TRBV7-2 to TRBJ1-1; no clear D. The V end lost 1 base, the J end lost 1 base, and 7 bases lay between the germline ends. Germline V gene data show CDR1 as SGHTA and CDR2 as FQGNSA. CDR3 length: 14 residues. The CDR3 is CASSLGRENTEAFF. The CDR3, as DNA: TGTGCCAGCAGCTTAGGGCGAGAGAACACTGAAGCTTTCTTT.

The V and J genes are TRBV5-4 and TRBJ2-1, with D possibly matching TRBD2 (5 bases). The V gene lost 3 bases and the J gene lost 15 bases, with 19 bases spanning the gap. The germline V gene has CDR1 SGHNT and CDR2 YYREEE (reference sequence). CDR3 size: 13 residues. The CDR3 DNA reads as TGTGCCAGCAGCTCCCAAACGAGGGAGAGGATGTTCTTC. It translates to CASSSQTRERMFF.

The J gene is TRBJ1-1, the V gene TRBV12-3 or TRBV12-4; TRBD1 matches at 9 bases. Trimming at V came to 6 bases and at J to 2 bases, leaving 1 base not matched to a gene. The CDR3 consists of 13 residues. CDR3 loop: CASRGQGNTEAFF. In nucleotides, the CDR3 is TGTGCCAGCAGGGGACAGGGAAACACTGAAGCTTTCTTT.

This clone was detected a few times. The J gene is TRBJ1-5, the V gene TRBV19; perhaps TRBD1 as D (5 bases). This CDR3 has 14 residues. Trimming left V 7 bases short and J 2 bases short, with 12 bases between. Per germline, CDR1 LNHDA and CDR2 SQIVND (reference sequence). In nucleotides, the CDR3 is TGTGCCAGTACCCAGGGTTGGGGCAATCAGCCCCAGCATTTT. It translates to CASTQGWGNQPQHF. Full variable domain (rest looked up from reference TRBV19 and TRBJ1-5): DGGITQSPKYLFRKEGQNVTLSCEQNLNHDAMYWYRQDPGQGLRLIYYSQIVNDFQKGDIAEGYSVSREKKESFPLTVTSAQKNPTAFYLCASTQGWGNQPQHFGDGTRLSIL.

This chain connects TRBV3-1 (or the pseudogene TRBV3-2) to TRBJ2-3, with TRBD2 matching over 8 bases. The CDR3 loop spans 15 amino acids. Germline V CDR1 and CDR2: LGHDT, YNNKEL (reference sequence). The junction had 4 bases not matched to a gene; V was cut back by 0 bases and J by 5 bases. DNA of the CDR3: TGTGCCAGCAGCCAAGAGTTAGCGGGAATAGATACGCAGTATTTT. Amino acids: CASSQELAGIDTQYF.

CDR3 loop: CASSFQGQETQYF. The CDR3 coding sequence is TGTGCCAGCAGCTTTCAGGGTCAAGAGACCCAGTACTTC. This sequence joins TRBV5-5 and TRBJ2-5; a weak D match, TRBD1 (5 bases). V was clipped by 2 bases and J by 2 bases, with 7 bases between them. The CDR3 extends over 13 amino acids. The germline V gene has CDR1 SGHKS and CDR2 YYEKEE (reference sequence).

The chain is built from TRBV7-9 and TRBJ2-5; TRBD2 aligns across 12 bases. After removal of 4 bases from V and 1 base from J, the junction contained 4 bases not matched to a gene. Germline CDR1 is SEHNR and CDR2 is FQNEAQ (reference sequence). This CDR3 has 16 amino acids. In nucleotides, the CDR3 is TGTGCCAGCAGCTCTACTAGCGGGAGGACCCAAGAGACCCAGTACTTC. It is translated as CASSSTSGRTQETQYF. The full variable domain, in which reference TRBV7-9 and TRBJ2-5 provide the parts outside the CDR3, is DTGVSQNPRHKITKRGQNVTFRCDPISEHNRLYWYRQTLGQGPEFLTYFQNEAQLEKSRLLSDRFSAERPKGSFSTLEIQRTEQGDSAMYLCASSSTSGRTQETQYFGPGTRLLVL.

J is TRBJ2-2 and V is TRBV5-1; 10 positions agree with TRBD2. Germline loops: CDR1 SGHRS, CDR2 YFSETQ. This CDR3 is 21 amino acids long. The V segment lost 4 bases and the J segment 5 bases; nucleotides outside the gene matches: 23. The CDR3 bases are TGCGCCAGCAGCCCAGCCCGGGGGCTAGCGGGAGTCCCTCTTAGGACCGGGGAGCTGTTTTTT. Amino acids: CASSPARGLAGVPLRTGELFF.